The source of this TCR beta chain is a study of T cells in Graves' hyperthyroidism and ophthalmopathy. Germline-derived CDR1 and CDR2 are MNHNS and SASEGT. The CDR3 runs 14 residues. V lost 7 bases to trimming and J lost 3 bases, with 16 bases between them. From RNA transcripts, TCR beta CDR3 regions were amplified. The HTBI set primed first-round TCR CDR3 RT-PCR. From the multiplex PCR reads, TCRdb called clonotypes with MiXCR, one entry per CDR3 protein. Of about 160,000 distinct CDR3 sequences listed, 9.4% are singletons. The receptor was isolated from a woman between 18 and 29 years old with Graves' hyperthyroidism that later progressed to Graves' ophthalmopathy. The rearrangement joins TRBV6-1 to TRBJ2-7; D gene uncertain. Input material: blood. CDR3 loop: CASNPVANGYEQYF. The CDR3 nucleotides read TGTGCCAGCAATCCCGTGGCAAACGGCTACGAGCAGTACTTC.